These 14 T cell receptor beta chains came from one sample sequenced in a study of blood T cell repertoires in COVID-19. Repertoires were generated with immunoSEQ multiplex PCR, while TCRdb's copy carries only in-frame clones and drops some. This table has approximately 100,000 clones, around 87% appearing once. Material: peripheral blood. These TCRs come from a woman of 80 years or more with acute or convalescent COVID-19.

The chain is built from TRBV4-1 and TRBJ2-3, with no clear D. CDR1 is MGHRA, CDR2 YSYEKL, per germline. The length of the CDR3 is 14 residues. Trimming took 1 base from V and 2 from J, leaving 7 bases between them. The chain's CDR3 is CASSQGLATDTQYF. The CDR3 DNA reads TGCGCCAGCAGCCAAGGGTTAGCCACAGATACGCAGTATTTT.

V is TRBV7-9 and J is TRBJ1-4; TRBD1 is a possible D gene (5 bases). V lost 6 bases to trimming and J lost 6 bases, with 17 bases between them. This CDR3 spans 15 amino acids. Germline assignment: CDR1 SEHNR and CDR2 FQNEAQ (reference sequence). For the CDR3, the DNA is TGTGCCAGCAGTCAGACTAGGGGCCTTGATGAAAAACTGTTTTTT. Its protein product is CASSQTRGLDEKLFF.

The chain is built from TRBV10-3 and TRBJ1-5; 7 nucleotides align to TRBD1. The germline CDR1 and CDR2 sequences are ENHRY and SYGVKD. V lost 2 bases to trimming and J lost 6 bases; unmatched junction nucleotides: 4. The CDR3 runs 14 residues. As DNA, the CDR3 is TGTGCCATCAGTGAGACAGGGGACATTCAGCCCCAGCATTTT. Amino acids: CAISETGDIQPQHF.

V is TRBV30 and J is TRBJ1-2, with a weak D call TRBD1 (5 bases). The V gene's germline CDR1 is GTSNPN and CDR2 SVGIG (reference sequence). The CDR3 is 14 residues long. Trimming cost V 3 bases and J 2 bases, with 13 bases left between them. The CDR3 reads CAWSLRRDNYGYTF. The CDR3 DNA reads as TGTGCCTGGAGCCTCCGGCGGGACAACTATGGCTACACCTTC. Combining the CDR3 with reference TRBV30 and TRBJ1-2 gives the whole variable domain SQTIHQWPATLVQPVGSPLSLECTVEGTSNPNLYWYRQAAGRGLQLLFYSVGIGQISSEVPQNLSASRPQDRQFILSSKKLLLSDSGFYLCAWSLRRDNYGYTFGSGTRLTVV.

The J gene is TRBJ1-4, the V gene TRBV6-5; D is unresolved. The CDR3 has 12 residues. Germline CDR1 and CDR2: MNHEY and SVGAGI. V was clipped by 6 bases and J by 5 bases, with 7 bases between them. CDR3 bases: TGTGCCAGCAGGGCGGGAAATGAAAAACTGTTTTTT. Amino acids: CASRAGNEKLFF.

This chain joins TRBV13 and TRBJ1-3; 7 positions agree with TRBD1. CDR1 PRHDT and CDR2 FYEKMQ come from the germline V gene (reference sequence). The CDR3 is 14 residues long. The J segment lost 2 bases and the V segment lost 2 bases, leaving 0 bases of the junction unmatched. CDR3 DNA: TGTGCCAGCAGCTTACAGGGGGCTGGAAACACCATATATTTT. It encodes CASSLQGAGNTIYF. The full variable domain, rest sourced from reference TRBV13 and TRBJ1-3, is AAGVIQSPRHLIKEKRETATLKCYPIPRHDTVYWYQQGPGQDPQFLISFYEKMQSDKGSIPDRFSAQQFSDYHSELNMSSLELGDSALYFCASSLQGAGNTIYFGEGSWLTVV.

The rearrangement uses TRBV28 and TRBJ1-1, with D possibly matching TRBD1 (6 bases). Per the germline V gene, CDR1 is MDHEN and CDR2 is SYDVKM. Trimming took 3 bases from V and 5 from J, leaving 13 bases between them. The CDR3 consists of 14 residues. In nucleotides, the CDR3 is TGTGCCAGCAGTTTTACAGGGTGGAATACTGAAGCTTTCTTT. Protein product: CASSFTGWNTEAFF.

The V and J genes are TRBV6-5 and TRBJ2-1; TRBD2 matches 7 bases. Germline lookup yields CDR1 MNHEY and CDR2 SVGAGI. The CDR3 sequence is 13 residues long. The V segment lost 7 bases and the J segment 7 bases; nucleotides outside the gene matches: 7. The CDR3 nucleotides are TGTGCCAGCACTGGGACTATAAGGAATGAGCAGTTCTTC. This gives the protein CASTGTIRNEQFF.

The rearrangement links TRBV5-6 to TRBJ1-1; 9 nucleotides line up with TRBD1. J lost 5 bases, V lost 0 bases, and 11 bases had no gene match. Germline V gene sequence: CDR1 SGHDT, CDR2 YYEEEE. This CDR3 comprises 17 residues. CDR3 region: CASSLGTGAISGTEAFF. Here the CDR3 DNA reads TGTGCCAGCAGCTTGGGGACAGGGGCCATCTCGGGGACTGAAGCTTTCTTT.

This chain links TRBV9 with TRBJ2-2; 9 positions agree with TRBD1. Germline CDR1 is SGDLS and CDR2 is YYNGEE. This CDR3 region has 16 residues. With 4 bases clipped from V and 4 bases from J, the junction kept 8 bases outside the gene matches. The DNA for the CDR3 is TGTGCCAGCAGCCCCAGGGACAGGGAGTCCACCGGGGAGCTGTTTTTT. It specifies CASSPRDRESTGELFF.

The V call is TRBV7-2, the J call TRBJ1-2; D is unresolved. Germline V gene data show CDR1 as SGHTA and CDR2 as FQGNSA. Trimming left V 1 base short and J 5 bases short, with 17 bases between. The CDR3 is 16 residues long. The CDR3 DNA reads TGTGCCAGCAGCTTAGGAGCTTCGGCAGGCCAATATGGCTACACCTTC. It codes for CASSLGASAGQYGYTF.

The chain joins TRBV19 to TRBJ1-2, with D possibly being TRBD1 (5 bases). The germline V gene encodes CDR1 LNHDA and CDR2 SQIVND (reference sequence). The V end was cut by 3 bases, the J end by 2 bases, with 13 bases between. This CDR3 is built from 15 residues. The DNA of the CDR3 is TGTGCCAGTAGTATTTGGACACAATCCAACTATGGCTACACCTTC. Residues: CASSIWTQSNYGYTF. The variable domain in full, with the rest retrieved from reference TRBV19 and TRBJ1-2, is DGGITQSPKYLFRKEGQNVTLSCEQNLNHDAMYWYRQDPGQGLRLIYYSQIVNDFQKGDIAEGYSVSREKKESFPLTVTSAQKNPTAFYLCASSIWTQSNYGYTFGSGTRLTVV.

This clone was observed once. This chain uses TRBV7-2 with TRBJ1-4, with D unresolved. This CDR3 has 15 residues. V gave up 1 base and J gave up 3 bases, with 9 bases separating them. Germline V gives CDR1 SGHTA, CDR2 FQGNSA. CDR3 coding DNA: TGTGCCAGCAGCTTAGTCCTAGACCCTAATGAAAAACTGTTTTTT. It translates to CASSLVLDPNEKLFF.

The chain couples TRBV6-6 to TRBJ1-6; TRBD1 aligns across 8 bases. Per the germline V gene, CDR1 is MNHNY and CDR2 is SVGAGI (reference sequence). Trimming cost V 2 bases and J 8 bases; bases outside gene matches: 2. The CDR3 is made up of 14 amino acids. The CDR3 is CASSYLDRDSPLHF. CDR3 bases: TGTGCCAGCAGTTACCTGGACAGGGATTCACCCCTCCACTTT.